Below are 2 T cell receptor beta chains sequenced from a single sample in a study of T cells after yellow fever vaccination (dated by TCRdb to the late 2010s). Library generation was performed with 5' RACE. The instrument was an Illumina HiSeq 2500. TCRdb reprocessing: public reads trimmed at Q25 with fastp, clones called with MiXCR, in-frame beta chains kept. Every distinct CDR3 protein forms one entry, paired with its most common genes and DNA. This sample holds a few hundred thousand distinct CDR3 sequences; about a sixth were observed only once. 17% of the sample is held by the ten biggest clonotypes. The treatment or condition label for this specimen denotes: live attenuated yellow fever vaccine strain. The specimen comprised PBMCs, sampled about 5 days after the first yellow fever vaccination. The receptors here all came from a man aged 18 to 29 who received the YFV17D yellow fever vaccine.

This rearrangement joins TRBV4-3 to TRBJ2-1, with 9 bases aligning to TRBD2. The CDR3 consists of 18 residues. Germline CDR1 reads LGHNA; CDR2 reads YSLEER. With 2 bases clipped from V and 0 bases from J, the junction kept 8 bases outside the gene matches. CDR3 in amino acids: CASSQPIAGASSYNEQFF. The CDR3 bases are TGCGCCAGCAGCCAACCTATAGCGGGGGCTTCCTCCTACAATGAGCAGTTCTTC.

V usage is TRBV9 and J usage is TRBJ2-3; 13 nucleotides line up with TRBD2. V lost 3 bases, J lost 7 bases, and 5 bases stayed unmatched. The CDR3 sequence is 15 residues long. Germline V gene data show CDR1 as SGDLS and CDR2 as YYNGEE. CDR3 DNA: TGTGCCAGCAGCGGGGGGACTAGCGGGGAATATACGCAGTATTTT. Protein: CASSGGTSGEYTQYF.